This is a list of T cell receptor beta chains from one sample in a study of OX40 agonist ivuxolimab in advanced cancers. The table came from immunoSEQ multiplex PCR; TCRdb's copy has only in-frame clones and leaves some out. The data show about 21,000 clones, roughly 80% seen once. The sample consisted of CD4+ or CD8+ T cells sorted from blood, taken in a trial of the OX40 agonist ivuxolimab. These receptor sequences come from an adult with an advanced solid tumor such as melanoma, head and neck, liver or kidney cancer. The CDR3 runs from the conserved cysteine through the conserved F or W. The D gene is left open where the match is weak. Not all rows give a size; the values are once, few, many and, for expanded clones, a class.

v_call	clone_size	j_call	d_call	cdr3_nt	cdr3_aa
TRBV6-1	-	TRBJ1-1	-	TGTGCCAGCAGGCAGGGGTACACTGAAGCTTTCTTT	CASRQGYTEAFF
TRBV9	-	TRBJ1-2	TRBD1	TGTGCCAGCAGCCGCTCTAGGGACAGGGGTGACTATGGCTACACCTTC	CASSRSRDRGDYGYTF
TRBV29-1	-	TRBJ2-1	TRBD2	TGCAGCGAAATTAGCGGGGGGACCTACAATGAGCAGTTCTTC	CSEISGGTYNEQFF
TRBV6-5	-	TRBJ1-2	-	TGTGCCAGCAGTTACCACATCCGGGACGGCGGCTATGGCTACACCTTC	CASSYHIRDGGYGYTF
TRBV11-1	few	TRBJ2-3	TRBD1	TGTGCCAGCAGCCGCGCCGGTGGACAGGGCGGAGCGGATACGCAGTATTTT	CASSRAGGQGGADTQYF
TRBV9	-	TRBJ2-3	-	TGTGCCAGCAGCTCCCAGGGGTGGGATACGCAGTATTTT	CASSSQGWDTQYF
TRBV27	-	TRBJ1-1	-	TGTGCCAGCAGAAGCTACGGGAACACTGAAGCTTTCTTT	CASRSYGNTEAFF
TRBV5-1	-	TRBJ1-2	-	TGCGCCAGCAGCTTGGCGGGGGGCAACTATGGCTACACCTTC	CASSLAGGNYGYTF
TRBV9	-	TRBJ1-1	-	TGTGCCAGCAGCGGAGGGACGAACACTGAAGCTTTCTTT	CASSGGTNTEAFF
TRBV7-8	-	TRBJ2-5	TRBD1	TGTGCCAGCAGCTTAGAACCGACAGGGACCCAAGAGACCCAGTACTTC	CASSLEPTGTQETQYF
TRBV9	-	TRBJ2-7	TRBD1	TGTGCCAGCAGCCCTGGGACAGGGCCCGAGCAGTACTTC	CASSPGTGPEQYF
TRBV9	-	TRBJ1-1	-	TGTGCCAGCAGCCACTCTAGTGTTGGGGGCTCCCCTGAAGCTTTCTTT	CASSHSSVGGSPEAFF
TRBV15	once	TRBJ1-6	-	TGTGCCACCAGCAGAGGCAGGGCTAATTCACCCCTCCACTTT	CATSRGRANSPLHF
TRBV7-9	-	TRBJ1-5	-	TGTGCCAGCAGCTTAGGTTTCGGGGACAGCAATCAGCCCCAGCATTTT	CASSLGFGDSNQPQHF
TRBV4-1	-	TRBJ2-3	TRBD2	TGCGCCAGCAGCCAAGTAGCGGGGGGGCTGGCAGATACGCAGTATTTT	CASSQVAGGLADTQYF
TRBV13	-	TRBJ1-2	TRBD1	TGTGCCAGCAGCCCGAGGGGGACAGGGGGTTCGAACTATGGCTACACCTTC	CASSPRGTGGSNYGYTF
TRBV9	-	TRBJ1-2	-	TGTGCCAGCAGCGTTGGAGGGGGGACCTATGGCTACACCTTC	CASSVGGGTYGYTF
TRBV19	-	TRBJ2-3	TRBD2	TGTGCCAGTAGTAATTTAGCGGGGATCACAGATACGCAGTATTTT	CASSNLAGITDTQYF
TRBV4-3	-	TRBJ2-7	TRBD1	TGCGCCAGCAGCCAAGATCGGGACAGGGTTTACGAGCAGTACTTC	CASSQDRDRVYEQYF
TRBV13	-	TRBJ2-3	TRBD1	TGTGCCAGCAGTTTTCCGGGACAGGGGAGAGATACGCAGTATTTT	CASSFPGQGRDTQYF
TRBV27	-	TRBJ1-1	-	TGTGCCAGCATCGGGGGATACACTGAAGCTTTCTTT	CASIGGYTEAFF
TRBV7-2	-	TRBJ2-3	TRBD2	TGTGCCAGCAGCTTAGAGCGGGGGGGCAGAGATACGCAGTATTTT	CASSLERGGRDTQYF
TRBV11-3	-	TRBJ2-3	TRBD2	TGTGCCAGCAGCTCGGGGGGGCTAAGTGATACGCAGTATTTT	CASSSGGLSDTQYF
TRBV5-4	-	TRBJ1-1	TRBD1	TGTGCCAGCAGCTTCCGGACAGGTGACATGAGGGTGCTCTTT	CASSFRTGDMRVLF
TRBV7-2	-	TRBJ2-7	-	TGTGCCAGCAGCTTAGCAGGGGGCTCCTACGAGCAGTACTTC	CASSLAGGSYEQYF
TRBV4-3	-	TRBJ1-1	TRBD1	TGCGCCAGCAGCCTCGGGACAGGCTTTATGAACACTGAAGCTTTCTTT	CASSLGTGFMNTEAFF
TRBV19	-	TRBJ1-6	-	TGTGCCAGTAGTACCTCCGGTGGGGGGAAGAATTCACCCCTCCACTTT	CASSTSGGGKNSPLHF
TRBV4-3	-	TRBJ2-2	-	TGCGCCAGCAGCCAAGATTCGGGGAACACCGGGGAGCTGTTTTTT	CASSQDSGNTGELFF
TRBV5-5	once	TRBJ1-6	-	TGTGCCAGCAGCTTGGGAGTAAATTCACCCCTCCACTTT	CASSLGVNSPLHF
TRBV6-6	-	TRBJ2-7	-	TGTGCCAGCAGCCTAGGAGGATCCTACGAGCAGTACTTC	CASSLGGSYEQYF
TRBV7-9	-	TRBJ1-2	TRBD1	TGTGCCAGCGAGGGACAGGGCCCCCAAGCTAACTATGGCTACACCTTC	CASEGQGPQANYGYTF
TRBV6-5	-	TRBJ1-5	-	TGTGCCAGCAGTTCAGGTAGTGGCTTCCAGCCCCAGCATTTT	CASSSGSGFQPQHF
TRBV7-6	-	TRBJ1-1	TRBD1	TGTGCCAGCAGCTTAGACCAGTGGGGACAGGAGGCATCAATGAACACTGAAGCTTTCTTT	CASSLDQWGQEASMNTEAFF
TRBV4-1	-	TRBJ2-5	TRBD1	TGCGCCAGCAGCCTTTTTACAGGGGGCAGGGAGACCCAGTACTTC	CASSLFTGGRETQYF
TRBV27	-	TRBJ2-1	-	TGTGCCAGCAGTTCGAGAGGGCTAGCGATTTCCTACAATGAGCAGTTCTTC	CASSSRGLAISYNEQFF
TRBV6-5	-	TRBJ1-2	-	TGTGCCAGCAGTTACTCGAGGCCTTATGGCTACACCTTC	CASSYSRPYGYTF
TRBV5-6	-	TRBJ1-1	-	TGTGCCAGCAGCCGAGGGGGAAGGACTGAAGCTTTCTTT	CASSRGGRTEAFF
TRBV12-5	-	TRBJ2-6	-	TGTGCTAGTGGTTTCACCAATGCAGGACAAAGTCGGGCCAACGTCCCGACTTTC	CASGFTNAGQSRANVPTF
TRBV9	once	TRBJ2-5	-	TGTGCCAGCAGCGTAGATTGGTCACGGAAGGTTGAGACCCAGTACTTC	CASSVDWSRKVETQYF